A selection of T cell receptor beta chains follows, all from one sample in a study of cytomegalovirus exposure and HLA in healthy donors. TCRdb's table, derived via immunoSEQ multiplex PCR, lists solely in-frame clones and lacks some. The table lists 200,000 to 300,000 clones, roughly 86% of them singletons. The source material was PBMCs. Every receptor here comes from a woman aged 40-49 years in good health and CMV-seropositive. The CDR3 runs from the conserved cysteine through the conserved F or W. Each record gives: V gene, clone size, J gene, D gene, CDR3 DNA, CDR3 protein. A D gene is named only where the DNA matches it firmly. Clone sizes are given selectively: once, few, many, or a class where the clone is expanded.

TRBV7-2	.	TRBJ1-2	TRBD1	TGTGCCAGCAGCTTATTCCGGGACAGTAACTATGGCTACACCTTC	CASSLFRDSNYGYTF
TRBV27	.	TRBJ2-1	.	TGTGCCAGCAGCTCCCCCCTTAGTCTGGCGGACTCCTACAATGAGCAGTTCTTC	CASSSPLSLADSYNEQFF
TRBV7-6	.	TRBJ1-2	TRBD1	TGTGCCAGCAGCGGGGACAGGAGTTATGGCTACACCTTC	CASSGDRSYGYTF
TRBV10-1	.	TRBJ1-4	.	TGCGCCAGCAGTGAATCCGGGACACGGGGTAATGAAAAACTGTTTTTT	CASSESGTRGNEKLFF
TRBV4-2	.	TRBJ2-7	TRBD1	TGTGCCAGCAGCCAAGAACAGGGGCAGGGATACTACGAGCAGTACTTC	CASSQEQGQGYYEQYF
TRBV27	.	TRBJ2-3	.	TGTGCCAGCAAATCGCGAAATACGCAGTATTTT	CASKSRNTQYF
TRBV5-1	.	TRBJ1-2	.	TGCGCCAGCAGCTTGGTCGGTTTAGATGGCTACACCTTC	CASSLVGLDGYTF
TRBV9	.	TRBJ1-2	TRBD1	TGTGCCGGCCAGGGGGCGCGAGGCGGGTATGGCTACACCTTC	CAGQGARGGYGYTF
TRBV6-5	.	TRBJ2-2	.	TGTGCCAGCAGTTACTCGCGCGGCACCGGGGAGCTGTTTTTT	CASSYSRGTGELFF
TRBV5-1	.	TRBJ1-2	.	TGCGCCAGCAGCTTGCTGGACACTAACTATGGCTACACCTTC	CASSLLDTNYGYTF
TRBV28	.	TRBJ2-3	.	TGTGCCAGCAGTTTTCTACTAGTCACAGATACGCAGTATTTT	CASSFLLVTDTQYF
TRBV29-1	.	TRBJ1-2	.	TGCAGCGACGTCCGGGGGGACTATGGCTACACCTTC	CSDVRGDYGYTF
TRBV30	.	TRBJ2-7	TRBD1	TGTGCCTGGGGCGACAGGGTTGCCGAGCAGTACTTC	CAWGDRVAEQYF
TRBV27	.	TRBJ2-1	TRBD2	TGTGCCAGCAGTACCGGGACTAGCGGATACAATGAGCAGTTCTTC	CASSTGTSGYNEQFF
TRBV28	.	TRBJ1-2	.	TGTGCCAGCACCCTCAGGGGAGGGGCAGGCTATGGCTACACCTTC	CASTLRGGAGYGYTF
TRBV19	.	TRBJ2-7	TRBD2	TGTGCCAGTAGTCCTGGGACTACCTCCTACGAGCAGTACTTC	CASSPGTTSYEQYF
TRBV5-6	.	TRBJ1-3	.	TGTGCCAGCAGCTTGGTAGGAGACAGTGGAAACACCATATATTTT	CASSLVGDSGNTIYF
TRBV4-2	.	TRBJ2-5	TRBD2	TGTGCCAGCAGCCAAGATTCCCAGGGAGGGGAAGAGACCCAGTACTTC	CASSQDSQGGEETQYF
TRBV28	.	TRBJ1-2	.	TGTGCCAGTAGATCAGGGCTGAACTATGGCTACACCTTC	CASRSGLNYGYTF
TRBV4-2	.	TRBJ2-1	TRBD2	TGTGCCAGCAGCCAACAAGCTAGCGGGAGTAGGGTTGAGCAGTTCTTC	CASSQQASGSRVEQFF
TRBV4-3	.	TRBJ2-1	.	TGCGCCAGCAGCCAAGATCCCGCAGGGGAGCAGTTCTTC	CASSQDPAGEQFF
TRBV5-1	few	TRBJ2-2	TRBD1	TGCGCCAGCAGCAGGGGACAGACGAACACCGGGGAGCTGTTTTTT	CASSRGQTNTGELFF
TRBV19	.	TRBJ2-7	TRBD2	TGTGCCAGTAGTATCAAAGCGGGAGAATACTACGAGCAGTACTTC	CASSIKAGEYYEQYF
TRBV27	.	TRBJ2-1	TRBD2	TGTGCCAGCAGACTAGCGGGAGGGAATGAGCAGTTCTTC	CASRLAGGNEQFF
TRBV28	.	TRBJ1-1	TRBD1	TGTGCCAGCAGCCCCTGGGACAGGGATGTCACTGAAGCTTTCTTT	CASSPWDRDVTEAFF
TRBV6-5	few	TRBJ1-6	TRBD1	TGTGCCAGCAGTCCTGGGACAGGGTATGGTTCACCCCTCCACTTT	CASSPGTGYGSPLHF
TRBV6-5	.	TRBJ2-5	.	TGTGCCAGCAGCCTGTACCAAGAGACCCAGTACTTC	CASSLYQETQYF
TRBV6-5	once	TRBJ1-2	TRBD1	TGTGCCAGCAGTTACTCGACAGGGTCCAACTATGGCTACACCTTC	CASSYSTGSNYGYTF
TRBV6-1	.	TRBJ2-3	.	TGTGCCAGCAGCCCCCCCCCAGGAAATACGCAGTATTTT	CASSPPPGNTQYF
TRBV4-1	.	TRBJ2-1	.	TGCGCCAGCAGCCAAGATCCCTCAGGGATCTACAATGAGCAGTTCTTC	CASSQDPSGIYNEQFF
TRBV7-3	.	TRBJ1-2	TRBD1	TGTGCCACCCTGGGACAGGGCCTTAGTGATGGCTACACCTTC	CATLGQGLSDGYTF
TRBV19	.	TRBJ2-1	TRBD2	TGTGCCAGTTATTCTAGCGGGAGGGCCGGCAATGAGCAGTTCTTC	CASYSSGRAGNEQFF
TRBV18	.	TRBJ1-1	TRBD1	TGTGCCAGCTCACTCACGACAGGGGGTCCTGCGAACACTGAAGCTTTCTTT	CASSLTTGGPANTEAFF
TRBV29-1	.	TRBJ2-5	.	TGCAGCGTAGGGAACAGGCCGGCTGAGACCCAGTACTTC	CSVGNRPAETQYF
TRBV19	.	TRBJ2-7	TRBD2	TGTGCCAGTAGTATCCGACTAGCGGGTCTGGAGCAGTACTTC	CASSIRLAGLEQYF
TRBV2	.	TRBJ2-7	.	TGTGCCAGCAGTGAATTGCGGATGCGCCGGGGGGAGCAGTACTTC	CASSELRMRRGEQYF
TRBV13	.	TRBJ2-1	TRBD2	TGTGCCAGCAACTCTTGGCGGGAGTGGGACAATGAGCAGTTCTTC	CASNSWREWDNEQFF
TRBV4-3	.	TRBJ2-7	TRBD2	TGCGCCAGCAGCCAAGAACCCTTAGCGGGAGAGGGCTACGAGCAGTACTTC	CASSQEPLAGEGYEQYF
TRBV19	.	TRBJ2-7	TRBD2	TGTGCCAGTAGTATGCTAGCGGGGGGCTACGAGCAGTACTTC	CASSMLAGGYEQYF
TRBV4-3	.	TRBJ2-1	TRBD1	TGCGCCAGCAGCCCCGGGACAGGCGAGTTCTATGAGCAGTTCTTC	CASSPGTGEFYEQFF
TRBV28	.	TRBJ2-7	.	TGTGCCAGCAGTTTGAGGCCTTCCTACGAGCAGTACTTC	CASSLRPSYEQYF
TRBV5-6	.	TRBJ2-3	TRBD2	TGTGCCAGCAGCGGTGTGCGACTAGCGGTGAAGGATACGCAGTATTTT	CASSGVRLAVKDTQYF
TRBV11-3	few	TRBJ1-5	.	TGTGCCAGCAGCTTAGGGGGGGGCAATCAGCCCCAGCATTTT	CASSLGGGNQPQHF
TRBV11-2	.	TRBJ1-2	TRBD1	TGTGCCAGCAGCTTAGAGGGACAGGGGGCTAACTATGGCTACACCTTC	CASSLEGQGANYGYTF
TRBV19	.	TRBJ1-2	.	TGTGCCAGTAGTATTCTGACAGGTGACTATGGCTACACCTTC	CASSILTGDYGYTF
TRBV19	.	TRBJ1-2	.	TGTGCCAGTAGTACCAACGACAGGTACGGCTACACCTTC	CASSTNDRYGYTF
TRBV18	.	TRBJ2-5	TRBD2	TGTGCCAGCTCACCAATTAGCGGGAGTAAAGAGACCCAGTACTTC	CASSPISGSKETQYF
TRBV28	.	TRBJ1-1	TRBD1	TGTGCCAGCAGTTTCCGGACAGGGAGGCGCACTGAAGCTTTCTTT	CASSFRTGRRTEAFF
TRBV7-7	.	TRBJ2-5	TRBD1	TGTGCTAGCAGCCTAACAGGGGGGAGGGAGACCCAGTACTTC	CASSLTGGRETQYF
TRBV15	.	TRBJ1-5	.	TGTGCCACCAGCAGAGATCAGGGTAGTCAGCCCCAGCATTTT	CATSRDQGSQPQHF
TRBV11-2	.	TRBJ2-7	.	TGTGCCAGCAGTCCCGACCCCACTAGCTCCTACGAGCAGTACTTC	CASSPDPTSSYEQYF
TRBV7-9	once	TRBJ2-7	.	TGTGCCAGCAGCTTAATTTTTGGGAGCTCCTACGAGCAGTACTTC	CASSLIFGSSYEQYF